This T cell receptor (beta chain) was identified during a study of blood T cell repertoires in COVID-19. Participants, 18 to 89 years old, spanned fewer than 30 US areas. Profiled with immunoSEQ multiplex PCR; TCRdb holds only in-frame clones, not every one. The table has some 350,000 clones, roughly 84% seen once. This CDR3 has 15 residues. Germline V gene data show CDR1 as LGHNA and CDR2 as YNFKEQ. V dropped 4 bases and J dropped 0; count of bases not matched to a gene: 0. The chain couples TRBV4-2 to TRBJ2-3; 11 nucleotides line up with TRBD2. This TCR was recovered from a woman in her thirties who had recovered from COVID-19. Source material: PBMCs or T cells enriched from blood (not recorded which). The CDR3 region is CASSRTSGSTDTQYF. The CDR3 bases are TGTGCCAGCAGCCGGACTAGCGGGAGCACAGATACGCAGTATTTT.